This T cell receptor (beta chain) was identified in a study of T cells in Graves' hyperthyroidism and ophthalmopathy. V shed 7 bases and J shed 9 bases, with 16 bases lying between them. The CDR3 extends over 13 amino acids. Germline loops: CDR1 MNHNS, CDR2 SASEGT. The study collected blood at first hyperthyroidism diagnosis, before any ophthalmopathy symptoms arose. TCR beta CDR3 sequences were amplified from RNA transcripts. The HTBI set primed first-round TCR CDR3 RT-PCR. A single record per CDR3 protein comes from TCRdb applying MiXCR to the multiplex PCR reads. The data contain almost 600,000 distinct CDR3 sequences, 11% to 15% of them seen just once; the ten biggest clones take up less than 6%. This clonotype has a count of ten or more.

J is TRBJ2-1 and V is TRBV6-1; a weak D match, TRBD2 (7 bases). Sequenced input: blood. This TCR derives from a young woman with Graves' hyperthyroidism that later progressed to Graves' ophthalmopathy. The CDR3 nucleotides are TGTGCCAGCACCCGGGGGGCTAGCGGTGAGCAGTTCTTC. It encodes CASTRGASGEQFF.